This T cell receptor beta chain appears in the sequencing data of a study of regulatory T cells in long-lasting Graves disease. Findings and caveats of the study: For persistent Graves' patients, TCR diversity was lower than for newly diagnosed ones. There was favoring of TRBV28, TRBJ1-2 and TRBJ2-5 in persistent disease.

Arm-PCR of CDR3 regions and iRepertoire HTBI primers were the basis on which TCR beta libraries were built. TCRdb used MiXCR to reprocess the multiplex PCR reads, holding one entry per CDR3 protein. The sample includes a few hundred thousand distinct CDR3 sequences, 18% of them seen just once. Time point described: newly diagnosed GD, antithyroid drugs for less than 3 months. There was RNA extracted from PBMCs, and the TCR library was made from it. Patient provenance is recorded as an endocrinology department in Xi'an, China. The CDR3 consists of 17 residues. Germline lookup yields CDR1 SGHRS and CDR2 YFSETQ. The J segment lost 10 bases and the V segment lost 2 bases, leaving 11 bases of the junction unmatched. This clonotype was seen ten or more times. Its antigen is as yet unknown. The sample also formed part of further work on T cells in Graves' hyperthyroidism and ophthalmopathy. As that report states: Most thyroid clonotypes that were expanded above 0.001 also turned up in blood.

This chain uses TRBV5-1 with TRBJ1-6, with 11 bases lining up with TRBD1. The source of this sequence is a woman aged 25 to 39 with Graves disease. The sequencing used peripheral blood mononuclear cells (PBMCs), collected at new diagnosis, from a patient treated with antithyroid drugs. CDR3 coding DNA: TGCGCCAGCAGCTTTTGGGCCGGACAGGGGGCTTTGTCACCCCTCCACTTT. This encodes CASSFWAGQGALSPLHF.